This T cell receptor (beta chain) came from a study of shared clonotypes between healthy human individuals (dated by TCRdb to 2019 to 2021). Broadly, across the study: The cohort included a few men and a couple of women between 18 and 49 years of age. Blood TCR repertoires of four to six healthy adults were deeply sequenced to estimate repertoire size and the extent of clonotype sharing between individuals. For each donor, three plates each were used for CD4 naive and CD4 memory, two plates were used for CD8 naive, and one plate was used for CD8 memory. Different laboratories and diverse techniques were used to prepare libraries and sequence TCR repertoires, to increase sequencing depth and limit assay-specific biases. Leukapheresis yielded between about 0.9 and 9.5 billion PBMCs per donor.

Measured from the cysteine to the phenylalanine, the CDR3 is 13 residues long. Of the read, only the CDR3 DNA is kept; its 39 bases are in frame from base 1. Trimming at the junction amounts to 7 bases on V and 2 bases on J, and the germline ends lie 12 bases apart. CDR1 is given as SGHDN and CDR2 as FVKESK, both from the germline V gene. TCR CDR3 regions were amplified from genomic DNA by multiplex PCR using the deep immunoSEQ assay. For each cell subset, the extracted genomic DNA was distributed evenly across all wells of several immunoSEQ 96-well plates, and each plate served as one replicate. Each replicate PCR for sorted subsets received about 180 ng genomic DNA, equal to 28,000 or so T cell genomes. The purified libraries were quantified using a Qubit 3.0 fluorometer, sized with a Bioanalyzer 2100, and then quantified again using the KAPA Library Quantification kit. Every immunoSEQ 96-well plate was sequenced on a separate single-read 150-cycle Illumina NextSeq 550 flow cell. Regarding the original processing steps: Because only junctional sequences without quality scores were contained in the immunoSEQ output, filtering matching that applied to full-length reads could not be performed. To assign V/J genes and CDR3, sequences were annotated against IMGT germline references using PyIR, a Python wrapper for IgBLAST v1.9. Reads with weak V/J assignments (E-value above 1e-6), missing CDR3, stop codons, out-of-frame junctions, or ambiguous translated residues were removed. V3J clonotypes were defined as sequences sharing the same inferred V gene, J gene, and CDR3 amino acid sequence. To compute the percentage overlap between repertoires, the number of shared unique clonotypes was divided by the size of the smaller repertoire. Repertoire richness was assessed with RTK rarefaction, the Chao1 estimator, and Recon v2.1 estimates of unobserved clonotypes. OLGA was used to compute generation probabilities for all TCRbeta clonotypes that the gDNA method yielded from several donors. What TCRdb holds here is the immuneACCESS table cut down to in-frame rearrangements. Part of the clones is not present; checked against another copy, under half of the missing clones reflect an unresolved V gene, and the others are unexplained. The V and J calls and clone size come from that table; D and trimming were worked out from the DNA. The sample table lists approximately 2,200,000 clones, about 92% of them with a count of one. Together, the top ten hold approximately 1.7% of the sample.

CD8 naive samples were obtained by positive selection for CCR7 among CD45RO-negative cells, yielding a CD45RA+CCR7+ population from which TemRA cells were excluded. Donors were healthy HIV-negative adults with no recently reported acute infections or vaccinations. Every donor was a Caucasian adult living in Nashville, Tennessee, USA. Blood was collected by leukapheresis, and PBMCs were isolated by Ficoll-Histopaque density gradient centrifugation and then cryopreserved in liquid nitrogen vapor phase. Analytical flow cytometry was used to check the purity and quantity of each magnetically sorted T cell population. Genomic DNA was isolated from each sorted fraction and quantified by UV absorbance on a Nanodrop 2000c. A remark on this clone: What antigen it recognizes has not been identified. There are no base qualities to consult, and no much larger clone falls within one base.

Broader findings and caveats from the paper: Sampling was limited to blood, and TCR repertoires in tissue likely differ from TCR repertoires in blood. When four donors were compared, the shared fraction of clonotypes was 5% to 6.5% for naive CD4, about 4% for naive CD8, more than 2% for memory CD4, and 0.35% to 0.4% for memory CD8. Incomplete sequencing was indicated by rarefaction of sorted-subset datasets, despite the large sequencing depth. Pairwise subsampling indicated that sequencing depth was expected to affect the degree of clonotype sharing among donors. The genetic and exposure-history diversity represented was limited by the small number of donors. Estimated clonotype richness was generally larger for naive than for memory subsets. Compared with non-shared clonotypes, the clonotypes found in all four sorted-subset donors had higher generation probabilities.

The specimen was naive CD8+ T cells from PBMCs. What this sample's cell subset or site label stands for: CD45RA+CCR7+. This TCR came from a man aged 18-30 years in good health. Some clones in this sample may be carry-over from other donors' samples. The chain uses TRBV14 and TRBJ2-7, with no reliable assignment of the D segment. In nucleotides, the sequence is TGTGCCAGCAAACTGACTCCCGCCTACGAGCAGTACTTC. This yields the protein CASKLTPAYEQYF. Beyond the CDR3, the reference TRBV14 and TRBJ2-7 genes provide the residues; the full variable domain reads: EAGVTQFPSHSVIEKGQTVTLRCDPISGHDNLYWYRRVMGKEIKFLLHFVKESKQDESGMPNNRFLAERTGGTYSTLKVQPAELEDSGVYFCASKLTPAYEQYFGPGTRLTVT.